These 28 T cell receptor beta chains originate from one sample sequenced in a study of blood T cell dynamics during melanoma immunotherapy. The protocol was immunoSEQ multiplex PCR, while the TCRdb copy is restricted to in-frame clones and leaves out a portion. The sample contains approximately 20,000 clones, around 90% of which appear only once. Documented time point: week 3, after first cycle of checkpoint inhibitor. The input for sequencing was blood, taken from a patient treated with checkpoint blockade. Receptors originate from a human donor with melanoma.

The chain is built from TRBV28 and TRBJ2-2; the match to TRBD2 covers 10 bases. Germline CDR1 MDHEN, CDR2 SYDVKM. The CDR3 contains 17 residues. V was pared by 6 bases and J by 4 bases, with 11 bases of the junction left unmatched. The CDR3 nucleotides are TGTGCCAGCAGCCCACTCGCAGCGGGAGGGCCCACCGGGGAGCTGTTTTTT. It translates to CASSPLAAGGPTGELFF.

The rearrangement uses TRBV27 and TRBJ2-7; possibly TRBD1 for D (6 bases). Germline lookup yields CDR1 MNHEY and CDR2 SMNVEV (reference sequence). This CDR3 has 14 amino acids. Trimming pared 0 bases from V and 3 bases from J, leaving 9 bases between. The CDR3 DNA follows: TGTGCCAGCAGTTTATCGGACAGTTTCTACGAGCAGTACTTC. Translation gives CASSLSDSFYEQYF.

The chain has TRBV9 and TRBJ2-5, with 8 positions matching TRBD2. Germline V gene lookup returns CDR1 SGDLS and CDR2 YYNGEE. V lost 0 bases and J lost 4; bases outside the gene matches: 23. This CDR3 spans 21 amino acids. The CDR3 loop is CASSVATWVGGASPKGETQYF. DNA for the CDR3: TGTGCCAGCAGCGTAGCTACTTGGGTCGGGGGGGCTAGCCCCAAGGGAGAGACCCAGTACTTC.

By share, this clone counts as medium-sized. The rearrangement links TRBV28 to TRBJ2-7; 8 positions match TRBD1. Trimming took 6 bases from V and 4 from J; bases not matched to a gene: 2. The CDR3 extends over 12 amino acids. Germline lookup yields CDR1 MDHEN and CDR2 SYDVKM. The CDR3 region is CASSWTGYEQYF. The CDR3 DNA sequence: TGTGCCAGCAGCTGGACAGGGTACGAGCAGTACTTC.

The J gene is TRBJ2-7, the V gene TRBV5-1, with TRBD1 matching over 8 bases. This CDR3 region has 15 residues. After removal of 4 bases from V and 4 bases from J, the junction contained 10 bases not matched to a gene. Per germline, CDR1 SGHRS and CDR2 YFSETQ. CDR3 bases: TGCGCCAGCAGCGGTCGGACAGGGTATAGTTACGAGCAGTACTTC. Its protein is CASSGRTGYSYEQYF.

This chain uses TRBV4-1 with TRBJ2-1, with D uncertain. Germline V gene data show CDR1 as MGHRA and CDR2 as YSYEKL. This CDR3 has 14 amino acids. Deletions cut 5 bases from V and 8 bases from J, with 16 bases between. The CDR3 DNA is TGCGCCAGCAGCACTGGGCCCGAAGCCGATGAGCAGTTCTTC. It is translated as CASSTGPEADEQFF.

This chain joins TRBV7-8 and TRBJ1-5; 7 bases line up with TRBD1. Germline CDR1 reads SGHVS; CDR2 reads FQNEAQ. CDR3 length equals 17 residues. The V and J ends lost 1 base and 2 bases, in that order; junction bases with no gene match: 8. CDR3 sequence (DNA): TGTGCCAGCAGCTTAGTTTTTTACGGACAGGGCAATCAGCCCCAGCATTTT. This gives the protein CASSLVFYGQGNQPQHF.

The chain carries TRBV28 and TRBJ1-5; tentative D call: TRBD1 (5 bases). The CDR3 runs to 17 residues. In germline, CDR1 is MDHEN, CDR2 SYDVKM. Trimming removed 5 bases at V and 1 base at J, with 18 bases between. CDR3 bases: TGTGCCAGCAGTCCACTCCTCGGGGCAGGGAGCAATCAGCCCCAGCATTTT. Amino acids: CASSPLLGAGSNQPQHF.

This clone was seen once. The V gene is TRBV29-1, the J gene TRBJ2-6, with D possibly TRBD1 on 5 matching bases. The CDR3 extends over 13 amino acids. CDR1 is SQVTM, CDR2 ANQGSEA, per germline. The V end lost 6 bases, the J end lost 1 base, and 7 bases lay between the germline ends. The CDR3 coding sequence is TGCAGCGTCCAGGGATCTGGGGCCAACGTCCTGACTTTC. Its protein is CSVQGSGANVLTF.

This chain connects TRBV9 to TRBJ2-7; D unresolved. V dropped 2 bases and J dropped 5 bases, with 5 bases sitting between them. This CDR3 has 11 amino acids. Germline CDR1 and CDR2: SGDLS and YYNGEE. The CDR3 region has the DNA TGTGCCAGCAGCGTCGGTGACGAGCAGTACTTC. Translating it yields CASSVGDEQYF.

The V call is TRBV6-5, the J call TRBJ2-1; D uncertain. V lost 0 bases to trimming and J lost 2 bases, with 2 bases between them. Germline lookup yields CDR1 MNHEY and CDR2 SVGAGI. The CDR3 extends over 13 amino acids. CDR3 residues: CASSYSAYNEQFF. CDR3 coding DNA: TGTGCCAGCAGTTACTCCGCCTACAATGAGCAGTTCTTC.

The chain uses TRBV4-2 and TRBJ2-3, with 12 nucleotides matching TRBD2. The CDR3 is made up of 16 amino acids. Trimming removed 1 base from V and 5 bases from J; junction bases left unmatched: 4. Germline CDR1 is LGHNA and CDR2 is YNFKEQ. The CDR3 protein is CASSQGLAGAGDTQYF. The DNA of the CDR3 is TGTGCCAGCAGCCAAGGACTAGCGGGAGCTGGAGATACGCAGTATTTT.

As regards this clone: Other DNA sequences in the sample encode the same CDR3. The genes are TRBV9 and TRBJ2-2, with unresolved D. The CDR3 is 13 amino acids. The V gene lost 0 bases and the J gene lost 5 bases, with 5 bases spanning the gap. Germline lookup yields CDR1 SGDLS and CDR2 YYNGEE. The CDR3: CASSVGSTGELFF. DNA of the CDR3: TGTGCCAGCAGCGTAGGGAGTACCGGGGAGCTGTTTTTT.

The J gene is TRBJ2-5, the V gene TRBV2; D remains ambiguous. The CDR3 contains 13 residues. The V and J ends lost 2 bases and 5 bases respectively, with 9 bases between them. Germline CDR1 SNHLY, CDR2 FYNNEI. CDR3 DNA: TGTGCCAGCAGTGAACGGGTTAGCGAGACCCAGTACTTC. Its translation is CASSERVSETQYF. The full variable domain, in which reference TRBV2 and TRBJ2-5 provide the parts outside the CDR3, is EPEVTQTPSHQVTQMGQEVILRCVPISNHLYFYWYRQILGQKVEFLVSFYNNEISEKSEIFDDQFSVERPDGSNFTLKIRSTKLEDSAMYFCASSERVSETQYFGPGTRLLVL.

The V call is TRBV27, the J call TRBJ2-5; D call uncertain. The CDR3 consists of 19 residues. Trimming shortened V by 4 bases and J by 0 bases, and 24 bases separated the two germline ends. Germline CDR1 and CDR2: MNHEY and SMNVEV (reference sequence). CDR3 residues: CASSSGPTGPGWDQETQYF. Written as DNA, the CDR3 is TGTGCCAGCAGTTCGGGCCCGACGGGTCCAGGTTGGGACCAAGAGACCCAGTACTTC.

V and J are TRBV11-1 and TRBJ2-1; the D call may be TRBD1 or TRBD2 (5 bases each). Per the germline V gene, CDR1 is SGHAT and CDR2 is FQDESV (reference sequence). This CDR3 comprises 14 residues. With 5 bases removed from V and 9 bases from J, the gap between germline ends came to 17 bases. CDR3: CASSRDDSLSEQFF. The CDR3 region has the DNA TGTGCCAGCAGCCGGGACGACTCCCTCAGTGAGCAGTTCTTC.

The rearrangement links TRBV4-1 to TRBJ2-5; TRBD1 agrees at 8 bases. Germline CDR1 MGHRA, CDR2 YSYEKL. This CDR3 spans 14 amino acids. J was trimmed by 5 bases and V by 0 bases; bases with no gene match: 2. CDR3 sequence (DNA): TGCGCCAGCAGCCAAGACAGGGGGCTGGAGACCCAGTACTTC. As protein: CASSQDRGLETQYF.

The J gene is TRBJ2-1, the V gene TRBV28; 13 nucleotides match TRBD2. Germline CDR1 is MDHEN and CDR2 is SYDVKM. Losses at the gene ends were 1 base for V and 6 bases for J; bases not matched to a gene: 6. CDR3 length: 17 amino acids. The CDR3 DNA follows: TGTGCCAGCAGTTTATCTGGACTAGCGGGAGACGGCAATGAGCAGTTCTTC. Translated, it gives CASSLSGLAGDGNEQFF.

The CDR3 is CASSLVGGSHEQYF. CDR3 in DNA: TGTGCCAGCAGCTTAGTTGGAGGGAGCCACGAGCAGTACTTC. The chain combines TRBV7-8 with TRBJ2-7; D perhaps matches TRBD2 (6 bases). V gave up 1 base and J gave up 5 bases, with 12 bases separating them. The CDR3 spans 14 residues. Germline-derived CDR1 and CDR2 are SGHVS and FQNEAQ.

V usage is TRBV2 and J usage is TRBJ1-1; D gene ambiguous. The CDR3 is made up of 14 amino acids. Germline loops: CDR1 SNHLY, CDR2 FYNNEI. V gave up 5 bases and J gave up 2 bases, with 12 bases separating them. The CDR3 protein is CASSPTAVNTEAFF. The DNA of the CDR3 is TGTGCCAGCAGTCCGACGGCGGTTAACACTGAAGCTTTCTTT.

The gene calls are TRBV28 and TRBJ2-1; a weak D match, TRBD2 (5 bases). CDR1 MDHEN and CDR2 SYDVKM come from the germline V gene. Trimming pared 3 bases from V and 6 bases from J, leaving 12 bases between. This CDR3 is built from 14 residues. Here the CDR3 reads CASSFPSPPNEQFF. CDR3 DNA: TGTGCCAGCAGTTTCCCTAGCCCCCCCAATGAGCAGTTCTTC.

A remark on this clone: Other DNA sequences in this specimen translate into the identical CDR3. CDR3 sequence: CASSPQMNTEAFF. Written as DNA, the CDR3 is TGTGCCAGCAGCCCACAGATGAACACTGAAGCTTTCTTT. The chain couples TRBV7-2 to TRBJ1-1; no definite D call. Trimming stripped 5 bases from V and 0 bases from J, with 7 bases between. Germline V gene sequence: CDR1 SGHTA, CDR2 FQGNSA. CDR3 length: 13 amino acids.

This chain uses TRBV29-1 with TRBJ1-2; D is undetermined. The CDR3 extends over 11 amino acids. Trimming shortened V by 8 bases and J by 3 bases, and 10 bases separated the two germline ends. From germline, CDR1 is SQVTM and CDR2 ANQGSEA. The CDR3 nucleotides are TGCAGCCATCGAGAGTACTATGGCTACACCTTC. Its translation is CSHREYYGYTF.

This clone was found once. CDR3 region: CASTTKQGSYNEQFF. DNA of the CDR3: TGTGCCAGTACCACGAAACAGGGGTCCTACAATGAGCAGTTCTTC. The chain carries TRBV19 and TRBJ2-1; 7 nucleotides match TRBD1. This CDR3 has 15 amino acids. Germline-derived CDR1 and CDR2 are LNHDA and SQIVND (reference sequence). J was trimmed by 1 base and V by 7 bases; bases with no gene match: 7.

The chain has TRBV9 and TRBJ2-3; D gene ambiguous. Germline V lookup: CDR1 SGDLS, CDR2 YYNGEE. The germline V and J ends were trimmed by 3 bases and 4 bases, with 9 bases remaining between them. The CDR3 sequence is 13 residues long. The DNA for the CDR3 is TGTGCCAGCAGCGCGCCCCCCGCAGATACGCAGTATTTT. Its translation is CASSAPPADTQYF.

The V and J genes are TRBV4-2 and TRBJ1-2, with a weak D call TRBD1 (5 bases). Trimming removed 0 bases from V and 7 bases from J, with 27 bases in between. In germline, CDR1 is LGHNA, CDR2 YNFKEQ. This CDR3 region has 19 residues. CDR3 sequence (DNA): TGTGCCAGCAGCCAAGATAGATACGAGACAGTGGCCGAAGGGAGTGGCTACACCTTC. This codes for CASSQDRYETVAEGSGYTF.

J is TRBJ2-5 and V is TRBV28, with 9 bases aligning to TRBD2. The V gene end was trimmed by 5 bases and the J gene end by 7 bases; junction bases not matched to a gene: 11. The CDR3 extends over 15 amino acids. Germline CDR1 and CDR2: MDHEN and SYDVKM. The CDR3 DNA is TGTGCCAGCAGTCCACTTTTAGCGGGAGAAGGGACCCAGTACTTC. It codes for CASSPLLAGEGTQYF.

V gene TRBV23-1 combines with J gene TRBJ2-3; D gene uncertain. TRBV23-1 is treated as an ORF (open reading frame) with a function not yet certain. The CDR3 contains 18 residues. The ends were cut back, 3 bases at V and 0 bases at J, with 19 bases in the middle. CDR3 sequence reads: CASSHATTSNSSTDTQYF. For the CDR3, the DNA is TGCGCCAGCAGTCACGCTACAACATCGAACTCTAGCACAGATACGCAGTATTTT.